This entry lists 20 T cell receptor beta chains sequenced from one sample in a study of blood T cells in healthy people across ages. Combining a sample-barcoded 5' primer with a J-beta primer mix, a second PCR ran for 7 to 11 cycles. Using its own MiXCR run on the 5' RACE reads, TCRdb lists one record per CDR3 protein. This table holds 1.5 million to 2 million distinct CDR3 sequences, about two fifths found once. The material sequenced was blood. The receptor source for this set is a human donor in good health.

This clonotype appeared a single time. The chain uses TRBV27 and TRBJ1-2; TRBD1 matches 9 bases. Per germline, CDR1 MNHEY and CDR2 SMNVEV (reference sequence). Trimming removed 6 bases from V and 7 bases from J; junction bases left unmatched: 9. CDR3 length: 14 residues. The CDR3 DNA reads as TGTGCCAGCAGCAAGGACAGGGGTCGGAGTGGCTACACCTTC. It is translated as CASSKDRGRSGYTF.

CDR3 DNA sequence: TGCGCCAGCGCGTTGGCCTTCGAGTACAATGAGCAGTTCTTC. Its protein is CASALAFEYNEQFF. The chain uses TRBV5-1 and TRBJ2-1, with D unresolved. Germline values: CDR1 SGHRS, CDR2 YFSETQ. V was trimmed by 7 bases and J by 4 bases, leaving 15 bases between them. The length of the CDR3 is 14 residues.

The chain has TRBV6-5 and TRBJ2-3; unclear D gene. V gave up 2 bases and J gave up 2 bases, with 8 bases separating them. The CDR3 covers 14 residues. Germline lookup yields CDR1 MNHEY and CDR2 SVGAGI. The DNA for the CDR3 is TGTGCCAGCAGTTACGGAGTCAACACAGATACGCAGTATTTT. It is translated as CASSYGVNTDTQYF.

V is TRBV6-1 and J is TRBJ2-6, with 7 bases that match TRBD1. The CDR3 spans 17 residues. CDR1 and CDR2 (germline): MNHNS, SASEGT. Trimming removed 2 bases from V and 5 bases from J; junction bases left unmatched: 9. CDR3 nucleotide sequence: TGTGCCAGCAGTGAACGGGACAGTCCCCTAAGGGCCAACGTCCTGACTTTC. Encoded protein: CASSERDSPLRANVLTF.

V gene TRBV4-1 combines with J gene TRBJ2-6; D unclear. There are 16 residues in the CDR3. Germline CDR1 reads MGHRA; CDR2 reads YSYEKL. Trimming pared 0 bases from V and 0 bases from J, leaving 6 bases between. Written as DNA, the CDR3 is TGCGCCAGCAGCCAAGATTCCAACTCTGGGGCCAACGTCCTGACTTTC. As protein: CASSQDSNSGANVLTF.

The chain couples TRBV7-2 to TRBJ2-7, with D perhaps matching TRBD1 (5 bases). V gave up 5 bases and J gave up 1 base, with 12 bases separating them. Germline CDR1 and CDR2: SGHTA and FQGNSA. CDR3 size: 14 residues. CDR3 in DNA: TGTGCCAGCAGCGCTCGACAGACTTCCTACGAGCAGTACTTC. Translating it yields CASSARQTSYEQYF.

The CDR3 DNA is TGTGCCAGCAGCTACGACGACTACGAGCAGTACTTC. Translated: CASSYDDYEQYF. This chain joins TRBV5-6 and TRBJ2-7; D is undetermined. The length of the CDR3 is 12 residues. V gave up 3 bases and J gave up 3 bases, with 7 bases separating them. Germline CDR1 and CDR2: SGHDT and YYEEEE.

Ten or more counts support this clonotype. This sequence joins TRBV29-1 and TRBJ1-2; D not certain. Trimming removed 0 bases at V and 8 bases at J, with 7 bases between. Germline V lookup: CDR1 SQVTM, CDR2 ANQGSEA. The length of the CDR3 is 11 residues. The CDR3 DNA follows: TGCAGCGTTGAAGACCTAGGGGGCTACACCTTC. Translation gives CSVEDLGGYTF.

This sequence joins TRBV6-2 or TRBV6-3 and TRBJ2-5, with 10 bases identical to TRBD1. TRBJ2-7 matches the DNA end more closely, so the J call is doubtful. The germline V gene encodes CDR1 MNHEY and CDR2 SVGEGT. The CDR3 spans 19 residues. DNA of the CDR3: TGTGCCAGCAGTTACGAGGGAGGGACAGGGGCGGCACTAACCTACGAGCAGTACTTC. Protein: CASSYEGGTGAALTYEQYF.

This clonotype appeared a few times. The V and J genes are TRBV29-1 and TRBJ2-7; D possibly corresponds to TRBD1 (6 bases). V lost 7 bases and J lost 3, with 16 bases in between. From germline, CDR1 is SQVTM and CDR2 ANQGSEA. CDR3 length equals 13 residues. The CDR3 DNA sequence: TGCAGCGCGAACCTACAAGGGGGCTACGAGCAGTACTTC. Protein: CSANLQGGYEQYF.

The rearrangement joins TRBV11-3 to TRBJ2-3; D ambiguous. The CDR3 is 15 residues long. V gave up 5 bases and J gave up 3 bases, with 15 bases separating them. Germline V gene lookup returns CDR1 SGHNT and CDR2 YENEEA. Here the CDR3 reads CASSTPLQLTDTQYF. The CDR3 DNA follows: TGTGCCAGCAGCACGCCACTACAATTAACAGATACGCAGTATTTT.

The chain recombines TRBV5-1 with TRBJ1-1; D unresolved. The CDR3 extends over 14 amino acids. Trimming took off 0 bases at V and 3 bases at J, with 9 bases between the two ends. The germline CDR1 and CDR2 sequences are SGHRS and YFSETQ. The CDR3 spells CASSLGPGHTEAFF. DNA for the CDR3: TGCGCCAGCAGCTTGGGACCCGGACACACTGAAGCTTTCTTT.

This clonotype was seen more than once but under ten times. CDR3 residues: CSLLRGGEETQYF. CDR3 DNA: TGCAGCCTCCTCCGAGGGGGGGAAGAGACCCAGTACTTC. The chain carries TRBV29-1 and TRBJ2-5; D is possibly TRBD2 (7 bases). The CDR3 spans 13 residues. Germline assignment: CDR1 SQVTM and CDR2 ANQGSEA. V was pared by 8 bases and J by 3 bases, with 16 bases between.

A remark on this clonotype: Germline is not matched at one junction end, which may reflect a read error. The J gene is TRBJ2-5, the V gene TRBV5-5; D may be TRBD2 (5 bases). Germline V gene lookup returns CDR1 SGHKS and CDR2 YYEKEE (reference sequence). The CDR3 has 18 residues. The CDR3 nucleotides read TGTACCAGCAGCCCCGGCTTAGCAGAGGGCCACACAAGAGAGACCCAGTACTTC. This gives the protein CTSSPGLAEGHTRETQYF.

This clonotype occurred a few times. This chain connects TRBV29-1 to TRBJ2-1; the D is unclear. This CDR3 spans 13 amino acids. V was trimmed by 3 bases and J by 5 bases, leaving 11 bases between them. Germline V gene data show CDR1 as SQVTM and CDR2 as ANQGSEA. In DNA, the CDR3 is TGCAGCGTTGAGCGGTACAGAGACAATGAGCAGTTCTTC. Amino acid sequence: CSVERYRDNEQFF.

The V call is TRBV7-2, the J call TRBJ1-3, with 8 bases that match TRBD1. Germline CDR1 reads SGHTA; CDR2 reads FQGNSA. This CDR3 contains 15 residues. Germline trimming cut 6 bases from V and 0 bases from J; bases unmatched to any gene: 4. The CDR3 protein is CASRLDRGSGNTIYF. The CDR3, as DNA: TGTGCCAGCAGACTCGACAGGGGCTCTGGAAACACCATATATTTT.

This clonotype has a handful of counts. J is TRBJ1-2 and V is TRBV4-3, with unresolved D. V was trimmed by 4 bases and J by 6 bases, leaving 12 bases between them. This CDR3 has 13 amino acids. Germline CDR1 LGHNA, CDR2 YSLEER. The CDR3 nucleotides read TGCGCCAGCAGCCCGGCGTTCAACAATGGCTACACCTTC. This codes for CASSPAFNNGYTF.

The rearrangement joins TRBV20-1 to TRBJ2-3, with 7 bases aligning to TRBD2. Unmatched junction bases numbered 5, after V lost 5 bases and J lost 0 bases. CDR3 length: 14 residues. CDR1 and CDR2 from the germline V gene are DFQATT and SNEGSKA (reference sequence). CDR3 region: CSAPRGESTDTQYF. CDR3 DNA sequence: TGCAGTGCTCCCCGGGGGGAGAGCACAGATACGCAGTATTTT.

This clonotype was counted at least ten times. This chain joins TRBV29-1 and TRBJ1-2, with a possible D match to TRBD1 (5 bases). Germline-derived CDR1 and CDR2 are SQVTM and ANQGSEA. Trimming left V 7 bases short and J 8 bases short, with 14 bases between. The CDR3 contains 11 residues. The CDR3, as DNA: TGCAGCGCTGGACAAAGCGGGGGCTACACCTTC. It encodes CSAGQSGGYTF.

This clonotype was counted between two and nine times. The V call is TRBV7-6, the J call TRBJ2-3, with TRBD2 matching 10 bases. The CDR3 runs 16 residues. V lost 5 bases to trimming and J lost 8 bases; unmatched junction nucleotides: 13. CDR1 is SGHVS and CDR2 is FNYEAQ in the germline V gene. CDR3 DNA: TGTGCCAGCAGCAACCTAGCGGGGGCCTCAAGAGCTACGCAGTATTTT. Its translation: CASSNLAGASRATQYF. Supplemented by reference TRBV7-6 and TRBJ2-3, the full variable domain reads GAGVSQSPRYKVTKRGQDVALRCDPISGHVSLYWYRQALGQGPEFLTYFNYEAQQDKSGLPNDRFSAERPEGSISTLTIQRTEQRDSAMYRCASSNLAGASRATQYFGPGTRLTVL.